A single sample gave rise to the 5 T cell receptor beta chains below, sequenced in a study of T cells in Graves' hyperthyroidism and ophthalmopathy (dated by TCRdb to about 2019). Library preparation employed multiplex PCR. The instrument was an Illumina HiSeq 2000. The TCR beta CDR3 regions were amplified from the RNA transcripts. A first-round RT-PCR of the TCR CDR3 used the HTBI primer set with the Qiagen OneStep RT-PCR kit. The public sequencing data were trimmed at Q25 with fastp and processed into clonotypes with MiXCR by TCRdb, which kept only in-frame beta chains. Identical CDR3 proteins give one entry, which carries the most common genes and DNA. This sample gives 80,000 to 100,000 distinct CDR3 sequences in total; roughly 37% of them show up just once. The biggest ten clones account for about 9.4% of the sample. Sequences were obtained from peripheral blood or thyroid tissue (not recorded which). These receptors came from a woman aged 25 to 39 with Graves' hyperthyroidism.

A word on this clonotype: Because it lacks the conserved phenylalanine or tryptophan at the end, this CDR3 is likely a read error. This chain connects TRBV15 to TRBJ1-1; D uncertain. CDR1 is LNHNV, CDR2 YYDKDF, per germline (reference sequence). The CDR3 sequence is 13 residues long. The CDR3 coding sequence is TGTGCCACCAGCGAAACAGCGAACACTGAGGCTTTCCTT. This sequence encodes CATSETANTEAFL.

This clonotype was counted at least ten times. This sequence joins TRBV7-9 and TRBJ1-1; no definite D call. This CDR3 is built from 11 residues. Germline V gene data show CDR1 as SEHNR and CDR2 as FQNEAQ (reference sequence). V shed 5 bases and J shed 11 bases, with 12 bases lying between them. The CDR3 nucleotides read TGTGCCAGCAGCGGTGGGGTAACGGCTTTCTTT. Protein product: CASSGGVTAFF.

The CDR3 region is CASRAGTGAFQETQYF. The CDR3 coding sequence is TGTGCCAGCAGGGCCGGGACAGGGGCCTTCCAAGAGACCCAGTACTTC. The chain is built from TRBV7-9 and TRBJ2-5; 10 bases fit TRBD1. This CDR3 is 16 amino acids long. Germline V lookup: CDR1 SEHNR, CDR2 FQNEAQ (reference sequence). The V segment lost 6 bases and the J segment 1 base; nucleotides outside the gene matches: 8.

Concerning this clonotype: The junction does not match germline at one end; this may be a read error. The chain carries TRBV6-5 and TRBJ1-2; D is perhaps TRBD1 (5 bases). The length of the CDR3 is 14 residues. CDR1 is MNHEY and CDR2 is SVGAGI in the germline V gene. CDR3 nucleotide sequence: TGTGCCATCAGTGGGACTGGCGGTAACTATGGCTACACCTTC. Amino acids: CAISGTGGNYGYTF.

This clonotype was picked up many times. V and J are TRBV6-1 and TRBJ1-5; 9 bases map to TRBD1. CDR3 length: 15 residues. V shed 2 bases and J 11 bases; nucleotides not matched to a gene: 10. Germline V CDR1 and CDR2: MNHNS, SASEGT. In DNA, the CDR3 is TGTGCCAGCAGTGAACCCGGGACAGGGCTTTTCGCCCAGCATTTT. As protein: CASSEPGTGLFAQHF.